The present T cell receptor beta chain was sequenced within a study of blood T cell repertoires in COVID-19. The overall study: Both acute and convalescent COVID-19 samples were obtained from the United States, Italy and Spain. PBMCs, B-cell-depleted T cells, or T cells provided the cDNA or gDNA that made up the material.

All enrollees were about 18 to 89 years old and from about 24 US areas. Researchers sorted participants into cohorts using their self-reported clinical history. CDR3 length: 15 residues. Profiling relied on immunoSEQ multiplex PCR, and the TCRdb table lists in-frame clones only, not all of them. This repertoire shows 250,000 to 300,000 clones, around 84% found once; its top ten account for approximately 4.5%. The receptor comes from a man between 25 and 39 years old with acute COVID-19. The sample taken for sequencing was PBMCs or T cells enriched from blood (not recorded which). This sequence joins TRBV1 and TRBJ2-3; the table gives TRBD2 as D, unverified against the DNA. TRBV1 is listed as a pseudogene. The CDR3 region has the DNA TGCACCAATAGGGAGGGGCCAGGGACCTCCGATACGCAGTATTTT. This sequence encodes CTNREGPGTSDTQYF.